This TCR beta chain comes out of a study of blood T cell repertoires in COVID-19. The germline V gene encodes CDR1 SQVTM and CDR2 ANQGSEA. The CDR3 loop spans 15 amino acids. Clones were read by immunoSEQ multiplex PCR, and TCRdb kept only the in-frame ones, dropping some. Seen here are about 160,000 clones, 70% to 90% observed once, and the top ten hold under 6%. This TCR came from a woman between 45 and 60 years old with COVID-19, enrolled during active disease. Sequenced sample: peripheral blood. V and J are TRBV29-1 and TRBJ2-3; 8 bases agree with TRBD2. The CDR3 DNA reads as TGCAACGTGGCGGGGGGCACCTCTAGCACAGATACGCAGTATTTT. This encodes CNVAGGTSSTDTQYF.